The 10 T cell receptor beta chains in this list originate from one sample, sequenced in a study of tumor and adjacent non-tumor tissue in lung cancer. This sample's RNA came from whole unsorted tissue. A modified ARM-PCR protocol with three rounds of nested PCR amplified TCRbeta. TCRdb fed the multiplex PCR reads into MiXCR, producing one record per CDR3 protein. Counted here are 95,000 to 150,000 distinct CDR3 sequences, approximately 71% occurring once; the ten biggest clones make up 10% to 15%. The sample consisted of lung tumor tissue. Receptors were obtained from a man younger than 45 with non-small cell lung cancer.

This clonotype was seen only once. The junction does not match germline at one end; this may be a read error. V gene TRBV5-4 combines with J gene TRBJ2-1, with TRBD2 matching over 9 bases. CDR1 is SGHNT, CDR2 YYREEE, per germline (reference sequence). The CDR3 has 16 residues. CDR3 residues: CASNRFLAGTYKEQFF. As DNA, the CDR3 is TGTGCCAGCAACCGATTTCTAGCGGGGACCTACAAAGAGCAGTTCTTC.

Notes on this clonotype: This may stem from a read error, because a much larger clone lies one nucleotide away. The chain has TRBV7-9 and TRBJ2-3, with 8 bases that match TRBD2. Germline V lookup: CDR1 SEHNR, CDR2 FQNEAQ (reference sequence). Trimming took 10 bases from V and 5 from J; bases not matched to a gene: 5. This CDR3 comprises 12 residues. CDR3 sequence (DNA): TGTGCCATAAATCGGGGGGGAGATACGCAGTATTTT. Its translation is CAINRGGDTQYF.

For this clonotype: The junction and the germline gene differ at one end; a read error may be behind it. V is TRBV6-2 or TRBV6-3 and J is TRBJ2-1; D is possibly TRBD1 or TRBD2 (5 bases each). In germline, CDR1 is MNHEY, CDR2 SVGEGT. The CDR3 extends over 14 amino acids. CDR3 in DNA: TGTTCCAGCGGTTACCCCGACAGAATGAATGAGCAGTTCTTC. Residues: CSSGYPDRMNEQFF.

This clonotype has just a few counts. The chain joins TRBV24-1 to TRBJ1-5, with D unresolved. The CDR3 is 15 residues long. CDR1 KGHDR and CDR2 SFDVKD come from the germline V gene. Trimming shortened V by 2 bases and J by 2 bases, and 9 bases separated the two germline ends. The CDR3 is CATSDSQRGNQPQHF. In DNA, the CDR3 is TGTGCCACCAGTGATTCTCAGAGAGGCAATCAGCCCCAGCATTTT.

The genes are TRBV11-1 and TRBJ2-4, with D tentatively TRBD1 (5 bases). The CDR3 length is 16 residues. The V gene's germline CDR1 is SGHAT and CDR2 FQDESV (reference sequence). The CDR3 DNA reads TGTGACAATACCCACTCAGGCAGGGCGACCAAAAACATTCAGTACTTC. This codes for CDNTHSGRATKNIQYF.

Turning to this clonotype: Being one base from a much bigger clone, this may be a read error. Because the CDR3 is missing its conserved closing phenylalanine or tryptophan, this is likely a read error. The rearrangement links TRBV5-4 to TRBJ2-4; D ambiguous. The CDR3 consists of 14 residues. V was pared by 0 bases and J by 6 bases, with 10 bases between. Germline CDR1 SGHNT, CDR2 YYREEE (reference sequence). The CDR3 region has the DNA TGTGCCAGCAGCTTGGCCGAAAGCAGAAACATTCAGTACCTC. This sequence encodes CASSLAESRNIQYL.

The V gene is TRBV5-1, the J gene TRBJ1-2; maybe TRBD1 (6 bases). The CDR3 has 14 residues. Trimming removed 2 bases at V and 8 bases at J, with 16 bases between. Per germline, CDR1 SGHRS and CDR2 YFSETQ. CDR3 in DNA: TGCGCCAGCAGCTTTCACAGGGCATCCTTAGGCTACACCTTC. Amino acids: CASSFHRASLGYTF.

Comments on this clonotype: It is likely a read error, because the conserved phenylalanine at the end of the CDR3 is missing. The J gene is TRBJ2-1, the V gene TRBV11-3; D is unresolved. The germline CDR1 and CDR2 sequences are SGHNT and YENEEA. V lost 4 bases to trimming and J lost 6 bases, with 10 bases between them. CDR3 length: 13 amino acids. CDR3 residues: CASSSTPGNEQFL. CDR3 coding DNA: TGTGCCAGCAGCTCCACACCCGGCAATGAGCAGTTCCTC.

To note about this clonotype: At one end, the junction sequence differs from germline, possibly due to a read error. The chain carries TRBV30 and TRBJ2-1, with no clear D. CDR3 length: 11 residues. Germline V gene sequence: CDR1 GTSNPN, CDR2 SVGIG (reference sequence). The DNA for the CDR3 is TGTGCCTGGAGTGTACTCAATGTGCAGTTCTTC. It yields the protein CAWSVLNVQFF.

A few counts support this clonotype. The gene calls are TRBV5-1 and TRBJ2-2, with D maybe TRBD2 (5 bases). This CDR3 comprises 16 residues. V lost 6 bases and J 0 bases, leaving 15 bases between the germline ends. Looked up from germline, CDR1 is SGHRS and CDR2 is YFSETQ. The CDR3 DNA reads TGCGCCAGCATCTACTCGGGGTCCACGAACACCGGGGAGCTGTTTTTT. It translates to CASIYSGSTNTGELFF.